The source of this TCR beta chain is a study of prognosis after radiotherapy for stage I lung cancer. Points from the study as a whole: Post-therapy Shannon entropy was lower in patients developing distant metastases following stereotactic body radiation therapy.

V shed 5 bases and J shed 0 bases, with 14 bases lying between them. This CDR3 is 15 amino acids long. From germline, CDR1 is SNHLY and CDR2 FYNNEI. Two-round multiplex PCR amplified TCR beta CDR3 from genomic DNA. Individual primers that were specific to each TRBV and TRBJ gene served in first-round PCR. One entry per CDR3 protein, called by TCRdb with MiXCR from the multiplex PCR reads. The sample holds roughly 24,000 distinct CDR3 sequences, roughly 40% seen once. This clonotype was recorded many times. Its antigen is not identified. This specimen consisted of PBMCs, obtained before or after stereotactic body radiation therapy (not recorded which). The J gene is TRBJ2-7, the V gene TRBV2; D gene ambiguous. This TCR was sampled from a donor aged 50 or older with non-small cell lung cancer. The CDR3 here is CASSRTRTTSYEQYF. The DNA for the CDR3 is TGTGCCAGCAGTAGGACCAGAACAACCTCCTACGAGCAGTACTTC.